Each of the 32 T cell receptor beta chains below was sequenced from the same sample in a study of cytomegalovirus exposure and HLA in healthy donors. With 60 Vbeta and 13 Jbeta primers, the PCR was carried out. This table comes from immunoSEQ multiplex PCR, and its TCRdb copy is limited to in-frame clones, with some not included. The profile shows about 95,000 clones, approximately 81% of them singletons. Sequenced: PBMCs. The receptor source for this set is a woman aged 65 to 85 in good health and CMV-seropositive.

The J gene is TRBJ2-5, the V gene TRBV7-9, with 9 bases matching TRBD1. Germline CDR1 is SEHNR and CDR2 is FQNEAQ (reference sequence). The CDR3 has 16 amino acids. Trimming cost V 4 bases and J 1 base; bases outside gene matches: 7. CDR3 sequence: CASSSRDRAFQETQYF. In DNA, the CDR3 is TGTGCCAGCAGCTCCCGGGACAGGGCCTTCCAAGAGACCCAGTACTTC.

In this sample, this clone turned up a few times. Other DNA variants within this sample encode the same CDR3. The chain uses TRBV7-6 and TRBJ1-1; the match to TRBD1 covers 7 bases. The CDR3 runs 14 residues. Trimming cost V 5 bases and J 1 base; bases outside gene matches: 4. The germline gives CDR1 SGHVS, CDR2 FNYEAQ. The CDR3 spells CASSTWTGNTEAFF. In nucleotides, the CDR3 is TGTGCCAGCAGCACCTGGACAGGGAACACTGAAGCTTTCTTT.

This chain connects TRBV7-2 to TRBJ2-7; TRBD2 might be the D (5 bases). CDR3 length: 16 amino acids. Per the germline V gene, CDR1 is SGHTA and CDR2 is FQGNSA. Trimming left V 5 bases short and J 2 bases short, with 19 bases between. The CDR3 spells CASSRDNPGVPYEQYF. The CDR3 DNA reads TGTGCCAGCAGCCGCGATAACCCCGGGGTCCCCTACGAGCAGTACTTC.

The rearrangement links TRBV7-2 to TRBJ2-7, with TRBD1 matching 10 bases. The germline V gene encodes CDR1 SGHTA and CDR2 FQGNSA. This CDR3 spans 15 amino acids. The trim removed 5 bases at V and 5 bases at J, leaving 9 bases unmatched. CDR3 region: CASSGTGTGAHEQYF. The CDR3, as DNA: TGTGCCAGCAGCGGAACCGGGACAGGGGCCCACGAGCAGTACTTC.

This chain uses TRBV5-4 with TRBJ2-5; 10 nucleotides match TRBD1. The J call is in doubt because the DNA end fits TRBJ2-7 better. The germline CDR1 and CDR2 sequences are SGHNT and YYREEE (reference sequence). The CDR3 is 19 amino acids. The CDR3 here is CASSLPAGGRTGGSYEQYF. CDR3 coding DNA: TGTGCCAGCAGCTTGCCAGCTGGTGGCCGGACAGGGGGTTCCTACGAGCAGTACTTC.

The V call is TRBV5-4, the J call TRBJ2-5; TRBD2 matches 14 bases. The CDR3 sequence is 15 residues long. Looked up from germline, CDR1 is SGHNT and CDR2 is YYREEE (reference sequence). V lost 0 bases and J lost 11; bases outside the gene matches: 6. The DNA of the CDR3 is TGTGCCAGCAGCTTGGGACTAGCGGGAGGGAAAGAGCAGTACTTC. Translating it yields CASSLGLAGGKEQYF.

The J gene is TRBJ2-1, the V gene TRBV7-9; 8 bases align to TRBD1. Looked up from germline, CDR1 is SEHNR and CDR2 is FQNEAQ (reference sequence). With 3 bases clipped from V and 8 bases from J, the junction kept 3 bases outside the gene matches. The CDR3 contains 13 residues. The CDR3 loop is CASSFRGQDEQFF. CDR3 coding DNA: TGTGCCAGCAGCTTCAGGGGGCAGGATGAGCAGTTCTTC.

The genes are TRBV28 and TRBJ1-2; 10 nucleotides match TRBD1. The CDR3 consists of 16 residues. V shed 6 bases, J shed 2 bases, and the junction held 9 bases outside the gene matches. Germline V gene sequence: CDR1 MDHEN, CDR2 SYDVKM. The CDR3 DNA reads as TGTGCCAGCAGCCTGGGCGGACAGGGGGTAAACTATGGCTACACCTTC. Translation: CASSLGGQGVNYGYTF.

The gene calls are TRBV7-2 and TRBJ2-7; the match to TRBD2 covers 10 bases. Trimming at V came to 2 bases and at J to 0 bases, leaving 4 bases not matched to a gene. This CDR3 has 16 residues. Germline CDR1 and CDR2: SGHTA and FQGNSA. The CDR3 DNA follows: TGTGCCAGCAGCTTACTATTAGCGGGAGGCTCCTACGAGCAGTACTTC. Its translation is CASSLLLAGGSYEQYF.

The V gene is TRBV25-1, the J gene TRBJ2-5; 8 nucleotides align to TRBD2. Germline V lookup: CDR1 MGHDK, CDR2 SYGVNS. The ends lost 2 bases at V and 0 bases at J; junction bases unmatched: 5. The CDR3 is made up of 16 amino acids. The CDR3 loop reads CASSEISGENQETQYF. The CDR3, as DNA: TGTGCCAGCAGTGAAATTAGCGGGGAGAACCAAGAGACCCAGTACTTC.

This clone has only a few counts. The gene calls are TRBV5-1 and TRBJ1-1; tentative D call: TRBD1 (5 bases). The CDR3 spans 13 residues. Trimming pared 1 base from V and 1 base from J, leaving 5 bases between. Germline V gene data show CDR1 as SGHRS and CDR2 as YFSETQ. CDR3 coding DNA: TGCGCCAGCAGCTTGCAGGGGAACACTGAAGCTTTCTTT. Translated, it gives CASSLQGNTEAFF.

CDR3 nucleotides: TGTGCCAGTAGTTTGGACAGGGGGGTTCAGCCCCAGCATTTT. This translates into CASSLDRGVQPQHF. The V and J genes are TRBV19 and TRBJ1-5; 10 bases align to TRBD1. CDR1 and CDR2 (germline): LNHDA, SQIVND (reference sequence). After removal of 5 bases from V and 6 bases from J, the junction contained 4 bases not matched to a gene. The CDR3 consists of 14 residues. Full variable domain (rest looked up from reference TRBV19 and TRBJ1-5): DGGITQSPKYLFRKEGQNVTLSCEQNLNHDAMYWYRQDPGQGLRLIYYSQIVNDFQKGDIAEGYSVSREKKESFPLTVTSAQKNPTAFYLCASSLDRGVQPQHFGDGTRLSIL.

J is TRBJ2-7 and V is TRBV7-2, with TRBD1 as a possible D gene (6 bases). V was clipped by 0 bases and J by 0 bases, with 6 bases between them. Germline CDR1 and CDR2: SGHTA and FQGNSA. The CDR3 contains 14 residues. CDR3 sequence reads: CASSLAGGSYEQYF. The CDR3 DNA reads TGTGCCAGCAGCTTAGCAGGGGGCTCCTACGAGCAGTACTTC.

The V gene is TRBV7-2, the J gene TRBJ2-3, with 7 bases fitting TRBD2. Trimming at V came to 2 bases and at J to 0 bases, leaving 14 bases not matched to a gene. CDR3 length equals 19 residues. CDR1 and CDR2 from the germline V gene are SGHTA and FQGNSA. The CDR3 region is CASSLRSTAGTTSTDTQYF. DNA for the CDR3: TGTGCCAGCAGCTTAAGGTCAACTGCCGGGACTACTAGCACAGATACGCAGTATTTT.

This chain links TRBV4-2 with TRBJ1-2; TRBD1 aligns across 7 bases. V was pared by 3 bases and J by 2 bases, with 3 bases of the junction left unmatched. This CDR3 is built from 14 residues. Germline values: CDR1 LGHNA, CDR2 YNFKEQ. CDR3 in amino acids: CASSHMTGNYGYTF. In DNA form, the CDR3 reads TGTGCCAGCAGCCACATGACAGGGAACTATGGCTACACCTTC.

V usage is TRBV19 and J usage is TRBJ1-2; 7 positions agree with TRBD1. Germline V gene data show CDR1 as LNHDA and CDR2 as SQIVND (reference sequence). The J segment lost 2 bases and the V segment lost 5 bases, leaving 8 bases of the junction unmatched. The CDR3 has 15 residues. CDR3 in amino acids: CASSERDSSNYGYTF. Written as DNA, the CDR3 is TGTGCCAGTAGTGAAAGGGACAGTTCGAACTATGGCTACACCTTC.

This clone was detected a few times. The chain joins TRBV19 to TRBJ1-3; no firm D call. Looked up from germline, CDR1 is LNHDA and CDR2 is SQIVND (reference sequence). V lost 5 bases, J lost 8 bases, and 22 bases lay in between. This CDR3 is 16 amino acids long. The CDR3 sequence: CASSFRGPNLGDTIYF. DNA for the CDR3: TGTGCCAGTAGTTTCCGCGGGCCCAATCTCGGGGACACCATATATTTT.

The CDR3 reads CASSSTGGGEQYF. Here the CDR3 DNA reads TGTGCCAGCAGTTCAACAGGGGGCGGGGAGCAGTACTTC. The chain recombines TRBV28 with TRBJ2-7; 9 nucleotides agree with TRBD1. Germline V gene sequence: CDR1 MDHEN, CDR2 SYDVKM. V was clipped by 4 bases and J by 7 bases; unmatched bases: 5. This CDR3 is 13 amino acids long.

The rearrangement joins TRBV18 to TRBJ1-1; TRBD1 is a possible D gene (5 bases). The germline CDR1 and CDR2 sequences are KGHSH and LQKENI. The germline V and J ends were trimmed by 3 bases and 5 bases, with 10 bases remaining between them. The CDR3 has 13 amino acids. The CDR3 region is CASSPQGGTEAFF. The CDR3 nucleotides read TGTGCCAGCTCACCCCAGGGAGGGACTGAAGCTTTCTTT.

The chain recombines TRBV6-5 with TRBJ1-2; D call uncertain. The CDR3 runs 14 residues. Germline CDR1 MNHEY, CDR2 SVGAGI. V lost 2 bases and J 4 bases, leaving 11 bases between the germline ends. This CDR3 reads CASSYSTETYGYTF. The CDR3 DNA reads TGTGCCAGCAGTTACAGTACTGAAACCTATGGCTACACCTTC.

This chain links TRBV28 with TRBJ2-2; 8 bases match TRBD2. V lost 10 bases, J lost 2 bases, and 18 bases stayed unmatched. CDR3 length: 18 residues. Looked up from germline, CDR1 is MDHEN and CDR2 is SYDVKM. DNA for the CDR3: TGTGCCACCAAAGCCGTGGCGGGGGGAGGACTCAACACCGGGGAGCTGTTTTTT. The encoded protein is CATKAVAGGGLNTGELFF.

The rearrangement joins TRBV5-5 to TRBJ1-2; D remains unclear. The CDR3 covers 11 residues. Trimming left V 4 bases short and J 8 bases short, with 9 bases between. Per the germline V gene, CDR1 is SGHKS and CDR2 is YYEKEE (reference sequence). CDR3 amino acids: CASSRDLGYTF. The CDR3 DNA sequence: TGTGCCAGCAGCCGGGATTTAGGCTACACCTTC.

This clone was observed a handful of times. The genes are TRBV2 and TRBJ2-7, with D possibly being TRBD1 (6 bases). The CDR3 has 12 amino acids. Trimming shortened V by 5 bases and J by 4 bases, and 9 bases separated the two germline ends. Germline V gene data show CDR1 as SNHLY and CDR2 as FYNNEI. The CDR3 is CASSWTVYEQYF. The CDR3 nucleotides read TGTGCCAGCAGTTGGACAGTTTACGAGCAGTACTTC.

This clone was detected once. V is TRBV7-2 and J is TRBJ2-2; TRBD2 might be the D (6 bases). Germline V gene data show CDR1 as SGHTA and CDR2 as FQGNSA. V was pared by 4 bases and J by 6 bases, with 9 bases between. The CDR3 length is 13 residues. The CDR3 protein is CASSYGGSGELFF. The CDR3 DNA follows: TGTGCCAGCAGCTACGGGGGATCCGGGGAGCTGTTTTTT.

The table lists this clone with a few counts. The CDR3: CSVTRGAGVTNYGYTF. The CDR3, as DNA: TGCAGCGTCACCAGGGGAGCAGGGGTAACTAACTATGGCTACACCTTC. V is TRBV29-1 and J is TRBJ1-2; TRBD1 is a possible D gene (6 bases). Germline V gene sequence: CDR1 SQVTM, CDR2 ANQGSEA. Between the trimmed V and J ends, which lost 6 bases and 0 bases, there was a span of 20 bases. The CDR3 loop spans 16 amino acids.

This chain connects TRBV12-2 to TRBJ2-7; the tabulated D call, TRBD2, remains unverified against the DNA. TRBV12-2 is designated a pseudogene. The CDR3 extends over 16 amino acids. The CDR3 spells CASRLEISGRVGEQYF. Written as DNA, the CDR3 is TGTGCAAGTCGCTTAGAGATTAGCGGGAGGGTGGGCGAGCAGTACTTC.

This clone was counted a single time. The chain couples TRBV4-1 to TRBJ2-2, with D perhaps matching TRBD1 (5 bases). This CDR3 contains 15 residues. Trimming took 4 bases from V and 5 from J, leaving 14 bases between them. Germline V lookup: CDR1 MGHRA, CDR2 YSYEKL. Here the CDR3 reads CASSRGIALTGELFF. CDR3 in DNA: TGCGCCAGCAGCCGGGGCATAGCCCTTACCGGGGAGCTGTTTTTT.

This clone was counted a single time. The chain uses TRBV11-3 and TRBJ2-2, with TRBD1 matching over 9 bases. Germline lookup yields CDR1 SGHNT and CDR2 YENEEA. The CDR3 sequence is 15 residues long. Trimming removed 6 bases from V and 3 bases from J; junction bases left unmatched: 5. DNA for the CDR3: TGTGCCAGCAGAGAGGGACAGGGAGACACCGGGGAGCTGTTTTTT. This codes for CASREGQGDTGELFF.

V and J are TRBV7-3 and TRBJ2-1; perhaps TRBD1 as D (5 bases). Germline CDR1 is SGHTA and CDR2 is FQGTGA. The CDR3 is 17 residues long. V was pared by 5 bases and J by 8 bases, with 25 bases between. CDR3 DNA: TGTGCCAGCAGCCCCGTCCAATCAGGGATCGTTAACCATGAGCAGTTCTTC. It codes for CASSPVQSGIVNHEQFF.

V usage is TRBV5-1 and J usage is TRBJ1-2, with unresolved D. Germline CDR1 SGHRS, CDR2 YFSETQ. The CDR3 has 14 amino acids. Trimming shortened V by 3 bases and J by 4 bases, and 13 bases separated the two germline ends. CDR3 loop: CASSSATRGYGYTF. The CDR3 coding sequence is TGCGCCAGCAGCTCCGCAACACGGGGCTATGGCTACACCTTC.

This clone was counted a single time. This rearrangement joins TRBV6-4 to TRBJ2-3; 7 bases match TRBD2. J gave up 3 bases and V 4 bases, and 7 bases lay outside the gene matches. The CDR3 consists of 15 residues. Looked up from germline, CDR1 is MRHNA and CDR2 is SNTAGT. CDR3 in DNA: TGTGCCAGCAGTGTACTCGCGGGAGCAACAGATACGCAGTATTTT. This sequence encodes CASSVLAGATDTQYF.

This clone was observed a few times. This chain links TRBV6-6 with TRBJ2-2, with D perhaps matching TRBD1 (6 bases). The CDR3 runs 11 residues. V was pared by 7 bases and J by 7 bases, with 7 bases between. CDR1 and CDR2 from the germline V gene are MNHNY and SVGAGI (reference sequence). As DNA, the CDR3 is TGTGCCAGCAACAGGGACGGGGAGCTGTTTTTT. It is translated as CASNRDGELFF.